This T cell receptor (beta chain) was found in a study of blood T cell repertoires in COVID-19. Turning to the study itself: Sites in the United States, Italy and Spain provided acute and convalescent COVID-19 samples. T cells, B-cell-depleted T cells, or PBMCs supplied cDNA or gDNA.

As originally analysed: From reference gene primer amplification, estimates of nucleated cell counts were derived. Here immunoSEQ multiplex PCR was the method, and the copy in TCRdb shows in-frame clones only, minus some. V, J and clone size are taken as reported in that table, and D and trimming were inferred from the DNA itself. The table shows about 200,000 clones, with more than 75% occurring only once. This clone was observed a few times. Trimming removed 4 bases from V and 3 bases from J, with 12 bases in between. Germline V CDR1 and CDR2: MGHRA, YSYEKL. This CDR3 region has 14 residues. Sequenced sample: peripheral blood. V and J are TRBV4-1 and TRBJ1-2; tentatively, D is TRBD1 (5 bases). The clonotype comes from a man aged 40-55 years with active or convalescent COVID-19. CDR3 sequence reads: CASSLSPRDYGYTF. CDR3 sequence (DNA): TGCGCCAGCAGCCTCTCCCCCAGGGACTATGGCTACACCTTC.